This section outlines one T cell receptor beta chain sequence together with its context. This sample was included in a study of T cell responses to AZD1222 COVID-19 vaccine. Data came from immunoSEQ multiplex PCR; TCRdb stores just in-frame clones and leaves some out. In the table there are roughly 160,000 clones, 70% to 90% of which are singletons. Sample: peripheral blood, taken 28 days after the second AZD1222 dose. The receptor was derived from an adult who received the AZD1222 COVID-19 vaccine.

CDR3 sequence: CARPRGGAGNTEAFF. The CDR3 DNA reads as TGTGCCAGACCGCGGGGCGGGGCGGGGAACACTGAAGCTTTCTTT. The genes are TRBV2 and TRBJ1-1; D perhaps matches TRBD1 (5 bases). Looked up from germline, CDR1 is SNHLY and CDR2 is FYNNEI. The CDR3 runs 15 residues. The V end lost 9 bases, the J end lost 1 base, and 18 bases lay between the germline ends.